This T cell receptor beta chain was identified in a study of shared clonotypes between healthy human individuals. Study results and caveats: Sampling involved blood alone; tissue repertoires likely differ. A reduction in generation probabilities was seen for non-shared clonotypes relative to those shared by all four donors.

The naive CD8 subset, CD45RO-negative cells positively selected for CCR7, excluded terminally differentiated effector memory CD45RA+ cells. Comment on this clone: Its antigen is not identified.

Deletions cut 4 bases from V and 3 bases from J, with 18 bases between. This CDR3 has 16 residues. The germline V gene has CDR1 LNHDA and CDR2 SQIVND (reference sequence). An assay was performed, and its level was deep. Produced via immunoSEQ multiplex PCR; TCRdb's table is partial and in-frame only. The table shows millions of clones, with roughly 91% occurring only once. This receptor was identified in a man aged 18 to 29 in good health. Some clones in this sample may be carry-over from other donors' samples. The chain joins TRBV19 to TRBJ1-1, with D unresolved. Sequenced sample: naive CD8+ T cells from PBMCs. For the CDR3, the DNA is TGTGCCAGTAGTAGATTGTGGGCCCCTCAGGACACTGAAGCTTTCTTT. This codes for CASSRLWAPQDTEAFF. The full variable domain, its missing parts supplied by reference TRBV19 and TRBJ1-1, is DGGITQSPKYLFRKEGQNVTLSCEQNLNHDAMYWYRQDPGQGLRLIYYSQIVNDFQKGDIAEGYSVSREKKESFPLTVTSAQKNPTAFYLCASSRLWAPQDTEAFFGQGTRLTVV.